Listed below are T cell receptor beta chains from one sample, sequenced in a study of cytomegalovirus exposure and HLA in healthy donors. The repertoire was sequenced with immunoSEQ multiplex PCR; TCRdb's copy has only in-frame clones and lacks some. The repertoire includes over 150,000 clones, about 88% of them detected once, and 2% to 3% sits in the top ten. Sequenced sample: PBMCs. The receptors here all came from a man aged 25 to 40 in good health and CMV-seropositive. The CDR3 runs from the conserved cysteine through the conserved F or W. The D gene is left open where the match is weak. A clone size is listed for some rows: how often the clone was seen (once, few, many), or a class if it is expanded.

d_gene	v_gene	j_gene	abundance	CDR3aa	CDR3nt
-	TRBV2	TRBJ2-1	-	CASSGVDSSFF	TGTGCCAGCAGTGGGGTAGACTCCTCGTTCTTC
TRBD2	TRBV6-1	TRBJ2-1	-	CASSALAVPYNEQFF	TGTGCCAGCAGTGCACTAGCGGTCCCCTACAATGAGCAGTTCTTC
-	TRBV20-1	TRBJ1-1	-	CSPGRVTEAFF	TGCAGTCCCGGGAGGGTCACTGAAGCTTTCTTT
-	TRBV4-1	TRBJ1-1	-	CASSHNWETEAFF	TGCGCCAGCAGCCACAACTGGGAGACTGAAGCTTTCTTT
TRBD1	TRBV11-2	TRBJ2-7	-	CASSTGDRAYEQYF	TGTGCCAGCAGCACCGGGGACAGGGCCTACGAGCAGTACTTC
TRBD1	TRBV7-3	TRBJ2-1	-	CASSLGQGLFNEQFF	TGTGCCAGCAGCTTAGGACAGGGGTTGTTCAATGAGCAGTTCTTC
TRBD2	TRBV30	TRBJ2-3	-	CAWSRAGRNTDTQYF	TGTGCCTGGAGTCGTGCCGGGAGGAACACAGATACGCAGTATTTT
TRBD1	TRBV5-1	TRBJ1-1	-	CASSLVGTGDTEAFF	TGCGCCAGCAGCTTGGTGGGGACAGGGGATACTGAAGCTTTCTTT
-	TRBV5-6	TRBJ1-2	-	CASSPWTDYDGYTF	TGTGCCAGCAGCCCGTGGACGGACTACGATGGCTACACCTTC
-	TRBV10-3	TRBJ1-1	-	CAISESTGYTEAFF	TGTGCCATCAGTGAGTCAACAGGGTACACTGAAGCTTTCTTT
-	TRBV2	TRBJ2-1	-	CAGTSERSRGNEQFF	TGTGCCGGAACCTCAGAGCGAAGCAGGGGCAATGAGCAGTTCTTC
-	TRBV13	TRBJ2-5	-	CASSLTRNSNLRYQETQYF	TGTGCCAGCAGCCTTACCCGGAACTCGAACCTGAGGTACCAAGAGACCCAGTACTTC
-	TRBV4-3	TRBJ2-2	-	CASSQAEGGLPPSELFF	TGCGCCAGCAGCCAAGCTGAGGGAGGCCTTCCCCCCTCGGAGCTGTTTTTT
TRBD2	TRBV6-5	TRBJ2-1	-	CASSYSDGRANEQFF	TGTGCCAGCAGTTACTCAGACGGGAGGGCCAATGAGCAGTTCTTC
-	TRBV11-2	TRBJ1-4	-	CASSLDLRVGKLFF	TGTGCCAGCAGCTTAGATCTGAGGGTGGGGAAACTGTTTTTT
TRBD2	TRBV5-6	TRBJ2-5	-	CASSFTLAGGGETQYF	TGTGCCAGCAGCTTTACACTAGCGGGAGGGGGAGAGACCCAGTACTTC
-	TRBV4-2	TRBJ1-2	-	CASSQVSQDGYTF	TGTGCCAGCAGCCAAGTGTCCCAGGATGGCTACACCTTC
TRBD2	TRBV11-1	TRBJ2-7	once	CASSSIAGGHSYEQYF	TGTGCCAGCAGCTCCATAGCGGGAGGACACTCCTACGAGCAGTACTTC
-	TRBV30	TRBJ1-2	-	CAWFLGDSGDGYTF	TGTGCCTGGTTCCTAGGAGACTCGGGGGATGGCTACACCTTC
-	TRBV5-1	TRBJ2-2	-	CASSLSTARGGELFF	TGCGCCAGCAGCTTGTCGACTGCCCGAGGGGGGGAGCTGTTTTTT
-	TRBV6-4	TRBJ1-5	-	CASRALWDGGGYQPQHF	TGTGCCAGCAGGGCCCTTTGGGATGGGGGAGGTTATCAGCCCCAGCATTTT
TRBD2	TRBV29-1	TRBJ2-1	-	CSVASGLAAYNEQFF	TGCAGCGTAGCTTCGGGACTAGCGGCTTACAATGAGCAGTTCTTC
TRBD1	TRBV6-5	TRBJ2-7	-	CASSRDRAHEQYF	TGTGCCAGCAGTCGCGACAGGGCCCACGAGCAGTACTTC
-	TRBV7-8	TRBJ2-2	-	CASSPWGAGERTGELFF	TGTGCCAGCAGCCCCTGGGGGGCGGGAGAGAGGACCGGGGAGCTGTTTTTT
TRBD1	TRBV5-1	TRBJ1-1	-	CASSLLPGTENTEAFF	TGCGCCAGCAGCCTACTACCCGGGACAGAAAACACTGAAGCTTTCTTT
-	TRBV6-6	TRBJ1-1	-	CASSYGGANTEAFF	TGTGCCAGCAGTTACGGCGGTGCGAACACTGAAGCTTTCTTT
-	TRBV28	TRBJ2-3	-	CASSLSTDTQYF	TGTGCCAGCAGCTTGAGCACAGATACGCAGTATTTT
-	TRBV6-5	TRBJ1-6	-	CASSPRRGMALHF	TGTGCCAGCAGTCCCCGTCGGGGGATGGCCCTCCACTTT
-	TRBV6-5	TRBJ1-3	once	CASSYDNSGNTIYF	TGTGCCAGCAGTTACGACAACTCTGGAAACACCATATATTTT
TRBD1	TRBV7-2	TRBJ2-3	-	CASSEQGTGSTDTQYF	TGTGCCAGCAGCGAACAGGGGACAGGTAGTACAGATACGCAGTATTTT
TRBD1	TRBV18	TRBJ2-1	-	CASSPTGQGVVGEQFF	TGTGCCAGCTCACCTACGGGACAGGGGGTAGTCGGTGAGCAGTTCTTC
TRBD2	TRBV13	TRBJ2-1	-	CASSLFFGTSGDNEQFF	TGTGCCAGCAGCTTGTTTTTTGGGACTAGCGGAGACAATGAGCAGTTCTTC
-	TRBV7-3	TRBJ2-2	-	CASSLLIGGELFF	TGTGCCAGCAGCTTACTTATCGGCGGGGAGCTGTTTTTT
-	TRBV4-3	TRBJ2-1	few	CASSQGGAYNEQFF	TGCGCCAGCAGCCAAGGGGGCGCCTACAATGAGCAGTTCTTC
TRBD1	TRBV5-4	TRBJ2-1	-	CASSLRQGVYNEQFF	TGTGCCAGCAGCTTGCGCCAGGGGGTGTACAATGAGCAGTTCTTC
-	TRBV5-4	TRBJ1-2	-	CASSHRTGSGYGYTF	TGTGCCAGCAGCCATCGTACAGGGTCAGGCTATGGCTACACCTTC
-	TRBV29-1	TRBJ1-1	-	CSVSLTGNTEAFF	TGCAGCGTTTCCTTAACAGGAAACACTGAAGCTTTCTTT
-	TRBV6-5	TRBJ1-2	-	CASSLTEFYGYTF	TGTGCCAGCAGCCTTACAGAATTCTATGGCTACACCTTC
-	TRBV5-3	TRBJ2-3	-	CARSLIYEISTDTQYF	TGTGCCAGAAGCCTAATATACGAGATTAGCACAGATACGCAGTATTTT
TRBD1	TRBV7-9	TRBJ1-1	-	CSSSLSGGRSFF	TGTTCCAGCAGCTTATCAGGGGGAAGATCTTTCTTT
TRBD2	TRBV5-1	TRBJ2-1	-	CASPSGTSGSWQFF	TGCGCCAGTCCCTCCGGGACTAGCGGTTCTTGGCAGTTCTTC
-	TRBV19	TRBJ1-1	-	CASTPTGPNTEAFF	TGTGCCAGTACCCCCACAGGCCCGAACACTGAAGCTTTCTTT
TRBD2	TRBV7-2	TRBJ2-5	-	CASSIGLVGLRETQYF	TGTGCCAGCAGCATTGGACTAGTCGGGTTGCGGGAGACCCAGTACTTC
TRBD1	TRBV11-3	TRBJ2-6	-	CASSSRQGTHSGANVLTF	TGTGCCAGCAGCAGCAGACAGGGGACTCACTCTGGGGCCAACGTCCTGACTTTC